Below, 7 T cell receptor beta chains from the same sample are listed, as sequenced in a study of blood T cells in healthy people across ages. A second PCR, run for roughly 7 to 12 cycles, used a sample-barcoded 5' primer plus a J-beta primer mix. One entry per CDR3 protein, called by TCRdb with MiXCR from the 5' RACE reads. The sample contains 800,000 to 950,000 distinct CDR3 sequences, about 44% of which appear only once. Sequenced material: blood. The source of these receptors is a man between 25 and 39 years old in good health.

V is TRBV4-1 and J is TRBJ2-3; the D gene is possibly TRBD2 (5 bases). Trimming left V 2 bases short and J 3 bases short, with 15 bases between. This CDR3 comprises 16 residues. Germline values: CDR1 MGHRA, CDR2 YSYEKL. The CDR3 DNA is TGCGCCAGCAGCCAAATGCGGGCCGAGGGAACAGATACGCAGTATTTT. It specifies CASSQMRAEGTDTQYF.

In this sample, this clonotype turned up a few times. The CDR3 DNA reads TGCAGCGTTGAACGGGGGGGGCCCTACGAGCAGTACTTC. Translating gives CSVERGGPYEQYF. The rearrangement uses TRBV29-1 and TRBJ2-7; 8 bases are a match to TRBD2. There are 13 residues in the CDR3. J was trimmed by 2 bases and V by 2 bases; bases with no gene match: 2. CDR1 and CDR2 from the germline V gene are SQVTM and ANQGSEA.

The J gene is TRBJ1-4, the V gene TRBV27, with D possibly matching TRBD1 (6 bases). This CDR3 is 15 amino acids long. Per germline, CDR1 MNHEY and CDR2 SMNVEV (reference sequence). V was cut by 6 bases and J by 8 bases, with 19 bases left in between. The DNA of the CDR3 is TGTGCCAGCAGCTCAACACAGGGTTTAAACGAAAAACTGTTTTTT. Translation: CASSSTQGLNEKLFF.

The chain uses TRBV3-1 and TRBJ2-1; TRBD1 is a possible D gene (5 bases). In germline, CDR1 is LGHDT, CDR2 YNNKEL (reference sequence). The CDR3 length is 16 residues. V lost 0 bases and J lost 0, with 9 bases in between. The CDR3 sequence is CASSQDVDTSYNEQFF. CDR3 nucleotides: TGTGCCAGCAGCCAAGATGTGGACACCTCCTACAATGAGCAGTTCTTC.

The rearrangement uses TRBV4-1 and TRBJ2-2; 7 positions match TRBD1. The V and J ends lost 10 bases and 2 bases, in that order; junction bases with no gene match: 7. This CDR3 has 14 residues. Looked up from germline, CDR1 is MGHRA and CDR2 is YSYEKL. This chain's CDR3 is CATRTGFNTGELFF. In nucleotides, the CDR3 is TGCGCCACCCGGACAGGCTTTAACACCGGGGAGCTGTTTTTT.

Notes on this clonotype: A read error may produce the germline difference seen at one junction end. This chain uses TRBV7-9 with TRBJ2-6; the D gene is possibly TRBD1 (5 bases). Germline CDR1 reads SEHNR; CDR2 reads FQNEAQ (reference sequence). The CDR3 sequence is 15 residues long. CDR3 residues: CASNLDSSGANVQTF. CDR3 nucleotides: TGTGCCAGCAACCTTGACAGCTCTGGGGCCAACGTCCAGACTTTC.

In DNA, the CDR3 is TGTGCCAGCAGTTTCGCAGAAAGCACAGATACGCAGTATTTT. Protein: CASSFAESTDTQYF. The chain combines TRBV27 with TRBJ2-3; no reliable D call. CDR1 MNHEY and CDR2 SMNVEV come from the germline V gene (reference sequence). This CDR3 is built from 14 residues. V lost 3 bases and J lost 0, with 7 bases in between.